Following are 7 T cell receptor beta chains from one sample sequenced in a study of vaccination effects on CD4 cells after COVID-19. ViraFEST expansion of antigen-specific CD4+ T cells with viral peptide pools preceded sequencing. Once cultured for roughly 10 days, the cells underwent separation to obtain CD4+ T cells. The infection with SARS-CoV-2 (confirmed by PCR) occurred in this person between March and December 2020. The antigens these receptors bind are not known. Some clones are missing from TCRdb's copy, which holds only in-frame ones; the method was immunoSEQ multiplex PCR. The sample includes more than 20,000 clones, 75% to 85% of them seen just once. The sample consisted of CD4+ T cells from PBMCs cultured with a peptide pool, taken before COVID-19 vaccination. These receptors all stem from a human donor who had a prior SARS-CoV-2 infection.

This chain links TRBV5-5 with TRBJ2-7; D unclear. Trimming removed 4 bases at V and 4 bases at J, with 12 bases between. The germline V gene encodes CDR1 SGHKS and CDR2 YYEKEE (reference sequence). The CDR3 contains 13 residues. Here the CDR3 reads CASSGLTYYEQYF. The CDR3 coding sequence is TGTGCCAGCAGCGGATTGACTTATTACGAGCAGTACTTC.

This clone showed up just once. The rearrangement links TRBV9 to TRBJ2-3, with D possibly matching TRBD2 (6 bases). V was clipped by 3 bases and J by 0 bases, with 11 bases between them. This CDR3 is 15 amino acids long. Per germline, CDR1 SGDLS and CDR2 YYNGEE. In DNA, the CDR3 is TGTGCCAGCAGCGCGGTGGGAGGAAGCACAGATACGCAGTATTTT. Protein: CASSAVGGSTDTQYF.

The genes are TRBV6-5 and TRBJ2-1; 7 bases align to TRBD2. The germline gives CDR1 MNHEY, CDR2 SVGAGI. The CDR3 totals 15 residues. V shed 2 bases and J 4 bases; nucleotides not matched to a gene: 5. CDR3 nucleotides: TGTGCCAGCAGTTACGGGCGGGGGATATACAATGAGCAGTTCTTC. As protein: CASSYGRGIYNEQFF.

J is TRBJ2-3 and V is TRBV9; TRBD1 matches 7 bases. The CDR3 contains 16 residues. V lost 3 bases to trimming and J lost 2 bases; unmatched junction nucleotides: 9. From germline, CDR1 is SGDLS and CDR2 YYNGEE. CDR3 in amino acids: CASSATGVGFTDTQYF. The DNA for the CDR3 is TGTGCCAGCAGCGCTACAGGGGTTGGGTTCACAGATACGCAGTATTTT.

Concerning this clone: The same CDR3 arises from other DNA sequences in this sample as well. The chain joins TRBV5-1 to TRBJ2-5, with D possibly matching TRBD1 (5 bases). The CDR3 length is 15 residues. V shed 0 bases and J shed 1 base, with 10 bases lying between them. Looked up from germline, CDR1 is SGHRS and CDR2 is YFSETQ. The CDR3 bases are TGCGCCAGCAGCTTGGCTGGCACAGGCCAAGAGACCCAGTACTTC. Translated: CASSLAGTGQETQYF.

The chain employs TRBV3-1 (or the pseudogene TRBV3-2) and TRBJ1-2; D is uncertain. Germline V CDR1 and CDR2: LGHDT, YNNKEL (reference sequence). Trimming pared 1 base from V and 7 bases from J, leaving 4 bases between. The length of the CDR3 is 11 residues. This chain's CDR3 is CASSQVSGYTF. CDR3 coding DNA: TGTGCCAGCAGCCAAGTTAGTGGCTACACCTTC.

This chain connects TRBV6-4 to TRBJ1-3; TRBD1 agrees at 8 bases. This CDR3 is built from 19 residues. J gave up 0 bases and V 7 bases, and 17 bases lay outside the gene matches. CDR1 is MRHNA and CDR2 is SNTAGT in the germline V gene. The CDR3 loop reads CASTDGQGKYLSSGNTIYF. The CDR3 bases are TGTGCCAGCACCGACGGACAGGGAAAGTATCTTAGCTCTGGAAACACCATATATTTT.